The source of this T cell receptor beta chain is a study of radiotherapy plus CTLA-4 blockade in lung cancer (dated by TCRdb to between 2017 and 2018). With regard to the full study: Among enrolled patients, roughly 18% had an objective response and 31% reached disease control.

The paper as a whole reports these results and caveats: After treatment with radiotherapy and ipilimumab, TCR clones that originated in tumors expanded in peripheral blood. The strongest predictors of response, as reported, were early dynamic changes in blood T cell clones along with a rise in serum interferon-beta after radiation.

The CDR3 runs 17 amino acids, cysteine and phenylalanine included. Only the CDR3 part of the read is kept: 51 bases, read in frame from the first base. From the germline V gene, CDR1 is KGHSH and CDR2 is LQKENI. Trimming removed 3 bases from V and 5 bases from J; the gene matches leave 7 bases unexplained. The library relied on the immunoSEQ multiplex PCR assay. The table was pulled from immuneACCESS by TCRdb, which kept in-frame rearrangements only. Such tables lose some clones; where checked, under half of the loss comes from unresolved V genes, and the rest has no known cause. The sample table records about 120,000 clones; about four fifths of these occur just once. The leading ten clones occupy about 5.2% of the sample. The study evaluated CTLA-4 blockade (ipilimumab) given together with focal radiation therapy in patients who had chemo-refractory metastatic non-small-cell lung cancer. With regard to this clone: Its antigen is still unknown. Base qualities are missing; no much larger clone stands one base away.

This clonotype originated in a human donor with non-small cell lung cancer who had a partial response to radiotherapy plus ipilimumab. The sequenced sample was peripheral blood, obtained from a patient treated with radiotherapy plus ipilimumab. The sequence joins TRBV18 to TRBJ2-3; TRBD2 lines up with 14 middle nucleotides. The CDR3 reads CASSPPGLAGVVDTQYF. The base sequence is TGTGCCAGCTCACCGCCGGGACTAGCGGGAGTAGTAGATACGCAGTATTTT.